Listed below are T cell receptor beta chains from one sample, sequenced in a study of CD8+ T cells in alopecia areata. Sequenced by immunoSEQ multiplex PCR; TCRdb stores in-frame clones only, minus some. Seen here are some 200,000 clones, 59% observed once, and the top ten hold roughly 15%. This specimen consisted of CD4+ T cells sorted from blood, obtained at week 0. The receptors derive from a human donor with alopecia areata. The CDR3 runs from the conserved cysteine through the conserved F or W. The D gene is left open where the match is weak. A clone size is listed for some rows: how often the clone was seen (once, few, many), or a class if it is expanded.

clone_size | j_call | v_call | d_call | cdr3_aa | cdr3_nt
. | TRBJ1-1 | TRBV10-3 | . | CAIGSDTEAFF | TGTGCCATCGGGTCGGACACTGAAGCTTTCTTT
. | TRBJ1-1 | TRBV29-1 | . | CSVESGRGTEAFF | TGCAGCGTTGAATCCGGCAGGGGCACTGAAGCTTTCTTT
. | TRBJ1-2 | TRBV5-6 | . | CASSFSKGYTF | TGTGCCAGCAGCTTCTCTAAGGGCTACACCTTC
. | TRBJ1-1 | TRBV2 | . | CASSPLKGYDTEAFF | TGTGCCAGCAGCCCGCTTAAGGGGTATGACACTGAAGCTTTCTTT
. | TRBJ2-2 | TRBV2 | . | CASSSTTNTGELFF | TGTGCCAGCAGTTCTACTACAAACACCGGGGAGCTGTTTTTT
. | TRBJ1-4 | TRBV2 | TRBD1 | CASTRTGGRSEKLFF | TGTGCCAGCACCAGGACAGGGGGCAGGAGTGAAAAACTGTTTTTT
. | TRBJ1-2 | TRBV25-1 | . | CASSGWDRYGYTF | TGTGCCAGCAGTGGGTGGGACCGGTATGGCTACACCTTC
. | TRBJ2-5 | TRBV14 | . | CASSQDRKRETQYF | TGTGCCAGCAGCCAAGACCGCAAGCGAGAGACCCAGTACTTC
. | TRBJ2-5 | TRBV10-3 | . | CATEEGSLGETQYF | TGTGCCACCGAGGAAGGCTCACTAGGGGAGACCCAGTACTTC
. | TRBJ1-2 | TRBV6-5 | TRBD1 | CASSYDRGNYGYTF | TGTGCCAGCAGTTACGACAGGGGGAACTATGGCTACACCTTC
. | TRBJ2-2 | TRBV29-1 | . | CSVESGELFF | TGCAGCGTTGAGTCCGGGGAGCTGTTTTTT
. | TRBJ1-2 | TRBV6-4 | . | CASSDGGDIYGYTF | TGTGCCAGCAGTGACGGTGGGGACATATATGGCTACACCTTC
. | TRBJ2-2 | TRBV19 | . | CASTSAVTNTGELFF | TGTGCCAGTACCTCGGCAGTCACGAACACCGGGGAGCTGTTTTTT
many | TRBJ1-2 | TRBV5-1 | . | CASSLDRRSAGYTF | TGCGCCAGCAGCTTGGACCGCAGGTCGGCTGGCTACACCTTC
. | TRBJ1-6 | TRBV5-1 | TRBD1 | CASSLGWDSRDPLHF | TGCGCCAGCAGCTTGGGCTGGGACAGCCGTGATCCCCTCCACTTT
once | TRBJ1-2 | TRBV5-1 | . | CASSLEARGHGYTF | TGCGCCAGCAGCTTGGAGGCTCGGGGCCATGGCTACACCTTC
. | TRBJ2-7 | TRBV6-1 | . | CASSERGLEQYF | TGTGCCAGCAGTGAACGGGGGCTCGAGCAGTACTTC
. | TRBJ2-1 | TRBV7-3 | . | CASSNTGTNFNEQFF | TGTGCCAGCAGCAATACCGGGACCAACTTCAATGAGCAGTTCTTC
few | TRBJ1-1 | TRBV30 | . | CAWTREWGNTEAFF | TGTGCCTGGACCCGCGAATGGGGGAACACTGAAGCTTTCTTT
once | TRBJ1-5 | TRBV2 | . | CASSPREAHRPQHF | TGTGCCAGCAGTCCCAGAGAGGCACACCGGCCCCAGCATTTT
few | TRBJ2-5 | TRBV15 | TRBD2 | CATSRVREGRETQYF | TGTGCCACCAGCAGAGTTCGGGAGGGTCGAGAGACCCAGTACTTC
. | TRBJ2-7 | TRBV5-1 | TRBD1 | CASSPQGRRYEQYF | TGCGCCAGCAGCCCACAGGGGCGGAGGTACGAGCAGTACTTC
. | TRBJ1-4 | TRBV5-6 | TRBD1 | CASSTGTGVEKLFF | TGTGCCAGCAGCACCGGGACAGGGGTCGAAAAACTGTTTTTT
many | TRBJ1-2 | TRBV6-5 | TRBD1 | CASSFQGANYGYTF | TGTGCCAGCAGTTTTCAGGGGGCCAACTATGGCTACACCTTC
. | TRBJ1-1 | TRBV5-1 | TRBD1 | CASSHAPGQGPNTEAFF | TGCGCCAGCAGCCACGCCCCGGGACAGGGACCGAACACTGAAGCTTTCTTT
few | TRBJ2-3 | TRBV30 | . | CAWTPRDRIYTDTQYF | TGTGCCTGGACCCCCCGAGACAGGATCTACACAGATACGCAGTATTTT